This entry lists 17 T cell receptor beta chains sequenced from one sample in a study of blood T cell repertoires in COVID-19. Produced via immunoSEQ multiplex PCR; TCRdb's table is partial and in-frame only. The sample has 190,000 or so clones; roughly 90% are singletons. The material sequenced was PBMCs or T cells enriched from blood (not recorded which). These receptors originate from a woman in her twenties or thirties who had recovered from COVID-19.

This sequence joins TRBV5-5 and TRBJ1-5; D may be TRBD1 (6 bases). This CDR3 spans 14 amino acids. CDR1 and CDR2 from the germline V gene are SGHKS and YYEKEE (reference sequence). The V and J ends lost 3 bases and 2 bases respectively, with 9 bases between them. CDR3 in amino acids: CASSSQGGNQPQHF. The DNA of the CDR3 is TGTGCCAGCAGCTCACAGGGAGGCAATCAGCCCCAGCATTTT.

This sequence joins TRBV6-5 and TRBJ2-2; 9 positions match TRBD2. Germline trimming cut 5 bases from V and 1 base from J; bases unmatched to any gene: 2. There are 15 residues in the CDR3. Germline loops: CDR1 MNHEY, CDR2 SVGAGI. The CDR3, as DNA: TGTGCCAGCAGTCGGACTAGCGAGAACACCGGGGAGCTGTTTTTT. This sequence encodes CASSRTSENTGELFF.

The chain links TRBV9 to TRBJ1-3, with D maybe TRBD1 (5 bases). Trimming cost V 7 bases and J 0 bases, with 11 bases left between them. The CDR3 sequence is 14 residues long. CDR1 is SGDLS and CDR2 is YYNGEE in the germline V gene. This CDR3 is CASGGANSGNTIYF. CDR3 nucleotides: TGTGCCAGCGGAGGGGCCAACTCTGGAAACACCATATATTTT.

The gene calls are TRBV11-3 and TRBJ1-1, with D possibly TRBD1 on 5 matching bases. CDR3 length: 14 amino acids. V was clipped by 5 bases and J by 6 bases, with 16 bases between them. From germline, CDR1 is SGHNT and CDR2 YENEEA. CDR3 amino acids: CASSATQGYSEAFF. In nucleotides, the CDR3 is TGTGCCAGCAGCGCGACGCAGGGATATTCTGAAGCTTTCTTT.

This clone was detected a few times. The V gene is TRBV4-1, the J gene TRBJ2-3, with 7 bases that match TRBD2. CDR1 is MGHRA, CDR2 YSYEKL, per germline. With 2 bases clipped from V and 0 bases from J, the junction kept 5 bases outside the gene matches. This CDR3 is built from 16 residues. The CDR3 nucleotides read TGCGCCAGCAGCCAACTAGCGGTATCTAGCACAGATACGCAGTATTTT. Amino acid sequence: CASSQLAVSSTDTQYF.

The chain uses TRBV6-2 or TRBV6-3 and TRBJ1-5; no reliable D call. Germline assignment: CDR1 MNHEY and CDR2 SVGEGT. This CDR3 region has 16 residues. V lost 5 bases and J 1 base, leaving 15 bases between the germline ends. This CDR3 is CASSPANRVSNQPQHF. CDR3 DNA: TGTGCCAGCAGTCCCGCCAACAGAGTCAGCAATCAGCCCCAGCATTTT.

The chain carries TRBV12-3 or TRBV12-4 and TRBJ2-5, with TRBD2 as a possible D gene (6 bases). V was pared by 3 bases and J by 1 base, with 6 bases between. This CDR3 region has 13 residues. CDR3 sequence: CASSFSGQETQYF. In nucleotides, the CDR3 is TGTGCCAGCAGTTTTAGCGGCCAAGAGACCCAGTACTTC.

The chain combines TRBV9 with TRBJ1-1, with 12 bases that match TRBD1. The CDR3 contains 13 residues. Trimming took 5 bases from V and 8 from J; bases not matched to a gene: 4. Germline loops: CDR1 SGDLS, CDR2 YYNGEE. This CDR3 is CASRGQGALEAFF. DNA for the CDR3: TGTGCCAGCAGGGGACAGGGGGCTTTAGAAGCTTTCTTT.

V usage is TRBV6-5 and J usage is TRBJ1-5; 8 bases fit TRBD1. The CDR3 is made up of 14 amino acids. V gave up 5 bases and J gave up 6 bases; unmatched junction bases: 6. Germline CDR1 is MNHEY and CDR2 is SVGAGI. The CDR3 nucleotides read TGTGCCAGCAGTACGGGGACAGGTCGTCAGCCCCAGCATTTT. Translation: CASSTGTGRQPQHF.

This rearrangement joins TRBV9 to TRBJ2-1; 14 nucleotides line up with TRBD2. CDR3 length: 16 residues. Per germline, CDR1 SGDLS and CDR2 YYNGEE. V trimming: 4 bases; J trimming: 9 bases; junction bases outside the gene matches: 9. The CDR3 region has the DNA TGTGCCAGCAGCCCCACCGGGACTAGCGGGAGTGCTGAGCAGTTCTTC. This gives the protein CASSPTGTSGSAEQFF.

This clone was seen more than once but under ten times. The chain couples TRBV29-1 to TRBJ1-6; possible D gene TRBD1, 5 bases. The CDR3 runs to 14 residues. Per the germline V gene, CDR1 is SQVTM and CDR2 is ANQGSEA. V shed 6 bases and J shed 5 bases, with 14 bases lying between them. CDR3 sequence: CSVRRGGNNSPLHF. CDR3 nucleotide sequence: TGCAGCGTCAGAAGGGGTGGTAATAATTCACCCCTCCACTTT.

V and J are TRBV7-9 and TRBJ2-7; TRBD1 matches at 8 bases. V shed 5 bases, J shed 1 base, and the junction held 16 bases outside the gene matches. Germline V gene data show CDR1 as SEHNR and CDR2 as FQNEAQ (reference sequence). The CDR3 runs 18 residues. The CDR3 nucleotides are TGTGCCAGCAGCCCTGGGACAGGACGATCGGGGTTTTCCTACGAGCAGTACTTC. The encoded protein is CASSPGTGRSGFSYEQYF.

The chain joins TRBV4-2 to TRBJ2-3, with 7 bases aligning to TRBD2. This CDR3 is 15 amino acids long. Per germline, CDR1 LGHNA and CDR2 YNFKEQ. With V trimmed by 1 base and J by 6 bases, 7 bases remained unmatched. The CDR3 protein is CASSQAAGLEDTQYF. DNA for the CDR3: TGTGCCAGCAGCCAAGCCGCCGGACTAGAGGATACGCAGTATTTT.

This clone was found once. The chain combines TRBV9 with TRBJ2-2; the D gene is possibly TRBD2 (5 bases). The V end lost 6 bases, the J end lost 5 bases, and 11 bases lay between the germline ends. Germline CDR1 is SGDLS and CDR2 is YYNGEE. CDR3 size: 13 residues. CDR3 loop: CASTGMGTGELFF. In DNA form, the CDR3 reads TGTGCCAGCACCGGGATGGGGACCGGGGAGCTGTTTTTT.

The J gene is TRBJ2-1, the V gene TRBV4-3; 11 bases map to TRBD2. The germline V gene has CDR1 LGHNA and CDR2 YSLEER. Losses at the gene ends were 5 bases for V and 2 bases for J; bases not matched to a gene: 8. There are 17 residues in the CDR3. CDR3 protein: CASSVRLAGTTYNEQFF. CDR3 in DNA: TGCGCCAGCAGCGTCCGACTAGCGGGAACCACCTACAATGAGCAGTTCTTC.

As regards this clone: The same CDR3 also results from other DNA sequences found in this sample. The J gene is TRBJ2-3, the V gene TRBV6-4, with D tentatively TRBD2 (6 bases). The V gene's germline CDR1 is MRHNA and CDR2 SNTAGT. V was shortened by 5 bases and J by 0 bases, with 6 bases between the two germline ends. The CDR3 has 13 amino acids. CDR3 sequence reads: CASSSGSTDTQYF. The CDR3 DNA reads as TGTGCCAGCAGTAGCGGGAGCACAGATACGCAGTATTTT.

The chain is built from TRBV9 and TRBJ1-5; tentatively, D is TRBD1 (5 bases). CDR3 size: 15 residues. Trimming took off 3 bases at V and 3 bases at J, with 13 bases between the two ends. The germline gives CDR1 SGDLS, CDR2 YYNGEE. Written as DNA, the CDR3 is TGTGCCAGCAGCGGGGGGGACGGTATCAATCAGCCCCAGCATTTT. Encoded protein: CASSGGDGINQPQHF.